These 3 T cell receptor beta chains were all obtained from the same sample, sequenced in a study of identical twins. TCRdb processed the 5' RACE reads anew with MiXCR; each CDR3 protein has one entry. The repertoire holds 1.5 million to 2 million distinct CDR3 sequences, with about 32% as singletons. Sequencing used cord blood. The receptors were sampled from a newborn girl in good health.

In this sample, this clonotype turned up a few times. This chain links TRBV20-1 with TRBJ2-1; D possibly corresponds to TRBD2 (6 bases). Per the germline V gene, CDR1 is DFQATT and CDR2 is SNEGSKA (reference sequence). V shed 1 base and J shed 3 bases, with 16 bases lying between them. There are 16 residues in the CDR3. CDR3 sequence (DNA): TGCAGTGCTAGAGGTTTACGGGACTCCTTCTACAATGAGCAGTTCTTC. Its protein is CSARGLRDSFYNEQFF.

The chain uses TRBV27 and TRBJ2-1; TRBD2 agrees at 12 bases. The V gene's germline CDR1 is MNHEY and CDR2 SMNVEV (reference sequence). Trimming took 2 bases from V and 8 from J; bases not matched to a gene: 13. The CDR3 consists of 18 residues. Written as DNA, the CDR3 is TGTGCCAGCAGTTTAATGGTAGCTAGCGGGAGGGTTGTATATGAGCAGTTCTTC. The encoded protein is CASSLMVASGRVVYEQFF.

This rearrangement joins TRBV21-1 to TRBJ2-7. TRBV21-1 is noted as a pseudogene. The CDR3 spans 11 residues. DNA of the CDR3: TGTGCCAACCCATTCGCGTACGAGCAGTACTTC. The encoded protein is CANPFAYEQYF.